The clone carrying this T cell receptor beta chain appeared once. Trimming shortened V by 9 bases and J by 5 bases, and 15 bases separated the two germline ends. Per the germline V gene, CDR1 is LGHDT and CDR2 is YNNKEL (reference sequence). CDR3 length: 13 residues. The data stem from a study of blood T cell repertoires in COVID-19. Per the study methods: From reference gene primer amplification, estimates of nucleated cell counts were derived. The protocol was immunoSEQ multiplex PCR, while the TCRdb copy is restricted to in-frame clones and leaves out a portion. V, J and clone size derive from that table, while D and trimming were established from the DNA sequence. The repertoire includes around 150,000 clones, about 84% of them detected once, and 5.5% to 8% sits in the top ten.

Sequenced material: peripheral blood. The TCR originated in a human donor in a cohort sampled during active COVID-19. V and J are TRBV3-1 (or the pseudogene TRBV3-2) and TRBJ2-3; maybe TRBD2 (5 bases). The CDR3 loop is CARGASSKDTQYF. The CDR3 DNA reads as TGTGCCAGGGGCGCTAGCTCGAAAGATACGCAGTATTTT.